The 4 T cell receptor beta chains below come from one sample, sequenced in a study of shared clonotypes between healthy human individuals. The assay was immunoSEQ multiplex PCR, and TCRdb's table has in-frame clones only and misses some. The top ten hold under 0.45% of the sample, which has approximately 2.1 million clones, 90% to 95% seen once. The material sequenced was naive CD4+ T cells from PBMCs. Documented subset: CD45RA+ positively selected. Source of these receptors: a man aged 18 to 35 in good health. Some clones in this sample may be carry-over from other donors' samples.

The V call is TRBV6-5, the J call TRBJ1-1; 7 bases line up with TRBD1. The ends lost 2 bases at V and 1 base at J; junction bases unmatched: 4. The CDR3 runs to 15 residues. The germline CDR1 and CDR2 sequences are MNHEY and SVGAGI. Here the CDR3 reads CASSYARTGNTEAFF. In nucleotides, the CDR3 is TGTGCCAGCAGTTACGCCAGGACAGGGAACACTGAAGCTTTCTTT.

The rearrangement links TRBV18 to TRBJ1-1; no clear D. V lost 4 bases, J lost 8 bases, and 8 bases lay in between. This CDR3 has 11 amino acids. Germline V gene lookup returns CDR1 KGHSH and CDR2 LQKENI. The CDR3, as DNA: TGTGCCAGCTCACTTTCTCCAGAAGCTTTCTTT. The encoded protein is CASSLSPEAFF.

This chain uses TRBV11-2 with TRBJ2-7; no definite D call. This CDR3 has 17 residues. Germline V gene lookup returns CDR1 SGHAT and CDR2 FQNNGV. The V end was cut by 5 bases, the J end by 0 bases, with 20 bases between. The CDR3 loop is CASSPLRQALNSYEQYF. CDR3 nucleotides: TGTGCCAGCAGCCCGCTGAGGCAAGCGCTTAACTCCTACGAGCAGTACTTC.

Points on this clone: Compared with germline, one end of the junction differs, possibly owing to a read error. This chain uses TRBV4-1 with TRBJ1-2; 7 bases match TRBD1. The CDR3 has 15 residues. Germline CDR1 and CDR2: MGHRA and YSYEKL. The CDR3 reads CASSQLGQANYDYTF. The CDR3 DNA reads TGCGCCAGCAGCCAACTTGGACAGGCTAACTATGACTACACCTTC.